Sequencing of this TCR beta chain was carried out in a study of T cells in Graves' hyperthyroidism and ophthalmopathy. Background on the study: Peripheral blood collection took place at initial diagnosis, before any treatment.

The CDR3 regions of TCR beta were amplified from RNA transcripts. In the first-round RT-PCR of the TCR CDR3, the HTBI primer set was used. One entry per CDR3 protein results from TCRdb running MiXCR on the multiplex PCR reads. The data show 250,000 to 350,000 distinct CDR3 sequences, about 15% seen once. CDR3 length equals 15 residues. Germline CDR1 is SGHDT and CDR2 is YYEEEE. The V end was cut by 1 base, the J end by 2 bases, with 12 bases between. As concerns this clonotype: The antigen remains undetermined.

Whole-study findings and limits: Among clonotypes expanded in thyroid above 0.001, most were also found in blood. For ophthalmopathy, model prediction preceded onset by a median around six months.

The sequenced sample consisted of blood. The rearrangement uses TRBV5-6 and TRBJ1-2; maybe TRBD1 (5 bases). The sequence came from a man younger than 45 with Graves' hyperthyroidism. CDR3 loop: CASSLLGDANYGYTF. As DNA, the CDR3 is TGTGCCAGCAGCTTGTTAGGGGATGCAAACTATGGCTACACCTTC.